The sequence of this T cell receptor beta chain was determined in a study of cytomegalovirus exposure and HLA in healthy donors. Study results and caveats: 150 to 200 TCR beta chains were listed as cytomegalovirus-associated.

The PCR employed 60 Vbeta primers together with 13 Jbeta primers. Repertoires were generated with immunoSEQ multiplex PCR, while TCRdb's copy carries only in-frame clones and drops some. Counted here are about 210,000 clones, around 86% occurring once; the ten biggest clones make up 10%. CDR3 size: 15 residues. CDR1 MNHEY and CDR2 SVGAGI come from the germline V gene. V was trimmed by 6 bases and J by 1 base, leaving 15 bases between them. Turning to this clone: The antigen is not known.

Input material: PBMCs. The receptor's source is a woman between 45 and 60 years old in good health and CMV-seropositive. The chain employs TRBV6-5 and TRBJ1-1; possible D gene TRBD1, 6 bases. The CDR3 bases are TGTGCCAGCAGCCCGACCCCGACAGGGAACACTGAAGCTTTCTTT. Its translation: CASSPTPTGNTEAFF.